The next 9 T cell receptor beta chains were all read from a single sample in a study of blood T cell repertoires in COVID-19. Assay: immunoSEQ multiplex PCR; the TCRdb copy retains only in-frame clones and omits some. The sample lists 70,000 or so clones, 75% to 85% seen once, with 15% to 19% in the top ten. The material sequenced was peripheral blood. Receptors were obtained from a human donor in a cohort sampled during active COVID-19.

This clone was seen a single time. The chain uses TRBV7-8 and TRBJ2-7; the match to TRBD2 covers 14 bases. The CDR3 is made up of 15 amino acids. CDR1 SGHVS and CDR2 FQNEAQ come from the germline V gene. The ends lost 8 bases at V and 7 bases at J; junction bases unmatched: 10. CDR3 nucleotides: TGTGCCAGCGGAACCGCGGGACTAGCGGGAGTAGAGCAGTACTTC. It specifies CASGTAGLAGVEQYF.

The rearrangement uses TRBV5-4 and TRBJ2-7; TRBD2 matches at 7 bases. V lost 4 bases to trimming and J lost 2 bases; unmatched junction nucleotides: 6. From germline, CDR1 is SGHNT and CDR2 YYREEE (reference sequence). The CDR3 is 14 residues long. The CDR3 loop reads CASSTSVGTYEQYF. The CDR3 DNA reads TGTGCCAGCAGCACTAGCGTAGGCACCTACGAGCAGTACTTC.

The gene calls are TRBV3-1 (or the pseudogene TRBV3-2) and TRBJ2-7; 9 bases map to TRBD1. Germline CDR1 LGHDT, CDR2 YNNKEL (reference sequence). Losses at the gene ends were 3 bases for V and 7 bases for J; bases not matched to a gene: 10. The CDR3 runs 15 residues. The CDR3 is CASSQAGTGILEQYF. CDR3 DNA sequence: TGTGCCAGCAGCCAGGCCGGGACAGGGATATTGGAGCAGTACTTC.

The J gene is TRBJ1-4, the V gene TRBV7-8; D gene unclear. Germline loops: CDR1 SGHVS, CDR2 FQNEAQ. The V and J ends lost 5 bases and 2 bases respectively, with 12 bases between them. CDR3 size: 15 residues. The CDR3 sequence is CASSQEAFTNEKLFF. The CDR3 nucleotides are TGTGCCAGCAGCCAAGAGGCGTTCACTAATGAAAAACTGTTTTTT.

This chain connects TRBV5-1 to TRBJ2-7; 8 nucleotides agree with TRBD2. V gave up 3 bases and J gave up 2 bases; unmatched junction bases: 4. The CDR3 runs to 14 residues. Germline V gene sequence: CDR1 SGHRS, CDR2 YFSETQ. The DNA for the CDR3 is TGCGCCAGCAGCTCCACTAGCGGAGCCTACGAGCAGTACTTC. Its protein is CASSSTSGAYEQYF.

The rearrangement links TRBV10-3 to TRBJ2-7, with a possible D match to TRBD2 (6 bases). Germline CDR1 is ENHRY and CDR2 is SYGVKD. Trimming shortened V by 3 bases and J by 2 bases, and 14 bases separated the two germline ends. The CDR3 loop spans 15 amino acids. CDR3 protein: CAISENPGAPYEQYF. The CDR3 DNA is TGTGCCATCAGTGAAAACCCGGGAGCCCCCTACGAGCAGTACTTC.

This clone showed up just a few times. The CDR3 DNA reads TGTGCCATCAGCGGGGACAGGGCGCGCAATCAGCCCCAGCATTTT. Residues: CAISGDRARNQPQHF. This sequence joins TRBV10-3 and TRBJ1-5; TRBD1 agrees at 9 bases. Germline V gene lookup returns CDR1 ENHRY and CDR2 SYGVKD. The CDR3 totals 15 residues. V was pared by 6 bases and J by 2 bases, with 5 bases of the junction left unmatched.

This chain connects TRBV12-3 or TRBV12-4 to TRBJ1-1; a weak D match, TRBD1 (5 bases). The CDR3 consists of 13 residues. V lost 1 base and J lost 7, with 10 bases in between. The CDR3 loop reads CASSLGTPDEAFF. CDR3 in DNA: TGTGCCAGCAGTTTAGGGACACCCGATGAAGCTTTCTTT.

The chain recombines TRBV5-4 with TRBJ1-2; TRBD1 matches 10 bases. The CDR3 extends over 15 amino acids. Unmatched junction bases numbered 7, after V lost 4 bases and J lost 4 bases. Germline V gene lookup returns CDR1 SGHNT and CDR2 YYREEE (reference sequence). The CDR3 DNA sequence: TGTGCCAGCAGCAAAGGACAGGGGGTGCCCTATGGCTACACCTTC. Amino acid sequence: CASSKGQGVPYGYTF.